Below, 32 T cell receptor beta chains from the same sample are listed, as sequenced in a study of blood T cell repertoires in COVID-19. The data were produced by immunoSEQ multiplex PCR, yet TCRdb's version contains in-frame clones alone and is incomplete. This table holds 310,000 or so clones, more than 70% found once. Source material: peripheral blood. The receptors were gathered from a man younger than 30 who had recovered from COVID-19.

This chain uses TRBV6-4 with TRBJ1-1; 10 bases are shared with TRBD1. V dropped 6 bases and J dropped 6; count of bases not matched to a gene: 7. The CDR3 is 14 residues long. Germline CDR1 is MRHNA and CDR2 is SNTAGT. The CDR3 coding sequence is TGTGCCAGCAGCCCCTCGGGACAGGGGTCTGAAGCTTTCTTT. Translated: CASSPSGQGSEAFF.

This clone was detected a few times. This chain joins TRBV7-6 and TRBJ2-7; 7 nucleotides align to TRBD2. V lost 3 bases to trimming and J lost 0 bases; unmatched junction nucleotides: 5. Germline V gives CDR1 SGHVS, CDR2 FNYEAQ. This CDR3 is built from 15 residues. The CDR3 coding sequence is TGTGCCAGCAGCTTGCGAGCGGGGAGCTCCTACGAGCAGTACTTC. Residues: CASSLRAGSSYEQYF.

This rearrangement joins TRBV6-1 to TRBJ1-6; unclear D gene. The CDR3 runs 14 residues. The germline V gene encodes CDR1 MNHNS and CDR2 SASEGT. V was clipped by 1 base and J by 4 bases, with 5 bases between them. In nucleotides, the CDR3 is TGTGCCAGCAGTGAAGGGCCGTATAATTCACCCCTCCACTTT. Residues: CASSEGPYNSPLHF.

The chain has TRBV7-2 and TRBJ1-3; D call uncertain. V lost 0 bases and J lost 4, with 19 bases in between. This CDR3 contains 18 residues. Germline loops: CDR1 SGHTA, CDR2 FQGNSA. CDR3 sequence (DNA): TGTGCCAGCAGCTTAGCGCGACCAGACCGGGGTACCGGAAACACCATATATTTT. Amino acids: CASSLARPDRGTGNTIYF.

This rearrangement joins TRBV18 to TRBJ1-5, with no clear D. V dropped 4 bases and J dropped 2 bases, with 9 bases sitting between them. The CDR3 is 14 residues long. The V gene's germline CDR1 is KGHSH and CDR2 LQKENI. CDR3 in amino acids: CASSRDLGNQPQHF. CDR3 sequence (DNA): TGTGCCAGCTCACGAGACTTAGGCAATCAGCCCCAGCATTTT.

This clone was detected a few times. The J gene is TRBJ1-2, the V gene TRBV5-1, with a weak D call TRBD1 (6 bases). Germline assignment: CDR1 SGHRS and CDR2 YFSETQ. V was pared by 2 bases and J by 2 bases, with 13 bases between. The CDR3 sequence is 15 residues long. This CDR3 is CASSFAGTPNYGYTF. For the CDR3, the DNA is TGCGCCAGCAGCTTCGCCGGGACACCGAACTATGGCTACACCTTC.

The rearrangement links TRBV5-1 to TRBJ2-7, with D maybe TRBD2 (6 bases). Germline CDR1 and CDR2: SGHRS and YFSETQ. The CDR3 spans 15 residues. V was shortened by 4 bases and J by 2 bases, with 16 bases between the two germline ends. The DNA for the CDR3 is TGCGCCAGCAGCCTTTCTGGAGCGGGCCCCTACGAGCAGTACTTC. Translation: CASSLSGAGPYEQYF.

V gene TRBV9 combines with J gene TRBJ2-1; TRBD2 aligns across 7 bases. Germline V lookup: CDR1 SGDLS, CDR2 YYNGEE. CDR3 size: 15 residues. Germline trimming cut 4 bases from V and 4 bases from J; bases unmatched to any gene: 8. The DNA for the CDR3 is TGTGCCAGCAGCCCCTGGGACTATGCTTACAATGAGCAGTTCTTC. This translates into CASSPWDYAYNEQFF. Full variable domain (rest looked up from reference TRBV9 and TRBJ2-1): DSGVTQTPKHLITATGQRVTLRCSPRSGDLSVYWYQQSLDQGLQFLIQYYNGEERAKGNILERFSAQQFPDLHSELNLSSLELGDSALYFCASSPWDYAYNEQFFGPGTRLTVL.

The chain joins TRBV5-1 to TRBJ1-1; D perhaps matches TRBD1 (6 bases). This CDR3 is built from 15 residues. The V and J ends lost 3 bases and 2 bases respectively, with 14 bases between them. The germline CDR1 and CDR2 sequences are SGHRS and YFSETQ. In DNA, the CDR3 is TGCGCCAGCAGCTGGGCCGTGGGACAAAACACTGAAGCTTTCTTT. Translated: CASSWAVGQNTEAFF.

The chain couples TRBV6-6 to TRBJ2-7; 9 bases match TRBD2. The CDR3 covers 12 residues. The V and J ends lost 9 bases and 5 bases, in that order; junction bases with no gene match: 5. The V gene's germline CDR1 is MNHNY and CDR2 SVGAGI (reference sequence). The CDR3 DNA is TGTGCCAGTCTAGCGGGGTCCAACGAGCAGTACTTC. Its protein product is CASLAGSNEQYF.

The V call is TRBV4-2, the J call TRBJ2-7; D is unresolved. There are 13 residues in the CDR3. V lost 1 base to trimming and J lost 2 bases, with 6 bases between them. Germline V lookup: CDR1 LGHNA, CDR2 YNFKEQ. The CDR3 sequence: CASSQGPPYEQYF. The DNA of the CDR3 is TGTGCCAGCAGCCAAGGGCCCCCCTACGAGCAGTACTTC.

The V call is TRBV19, the J call TRBJ2-3, with 9 bases matching TRBD2. V dropped 3 bases and J dropped 4; count of bases not matched to a gene: 8. Germline V gives CDR1 LNHDA, CDR2 SQIVND (reference sequence). The length of the CDR3 is 16 residues. Here the CDR3 reads CASSIELAGNSDTQYF. DNA for the CDR3: TGTGCCAGTAGTATTGAGCTAGCGGGGAACTCAGATACGCAGTATTTT.

The V call is TRBV27, the J call TRBJ2-7; tentative D call: TRBD1 (6 bases). Germline assignment: CDR1 MNHEY and CDR2 SMNVEV (reference sequence). The CDR3 sequence is 17 residues long. Between the trimmed V and J ends, which lost 5 bases and 2 bases, there was a span of 22 bases. CDR3 sequence reads: CASSPLGLGAEPYEQYF. The CDR3, as DNA: TGTGCCAGCAGTCCCCTGGGGTTGGGGGCCGAACCCTACGAGCAGTACTTC.

The chain has TRBV3-1 (or the pseudogene TRBV3-2) and TRBJ2-3, with TRBD2 identical over 9 bases. Germline CDR1 reads LGHDT; CDR2 reads YNNKEL (reference sequence). V was clipped by 5 bases and J by 1 base; unmatched bases: 4. This CDR3 has 15 residues. The DNA of the CDR3 is TGTGCCAGCAGCAGACTAGCGGCCCGCACAGATACGCAGTATTTT. It specifies CASSRLAARTDTQYF.

The rearrangement joins TRBV4-2 to TRBJ2-1; 7 bases fit TRBD2. This CDR3 has 17 amino acids. Germline V gene data show CDR1 as LGHNA and CDR2 as YNFKEQ. V dropped 3 bases and J dropped 3; count of bases not matched to a gene: 11. The CDR3 spells CASSHHLTASGYNEQFF. CDR3 bases: TGTGCCAGCAGCCACCACCTTACGGCTAGCGGCTACAATGAGCAGTTCTTC.

This clone appeared once. The rearrangement uses TRBV18 and TRBJ2-1; TRBD2 matches 11 bases. Unmatched junction bases numbered 5, after V lost 3 bases and J lost 4 bases. This CDR3 spans 16 amino acids. Germline CDR1 and CDR2: KGHSH and LQKENI. This CDR3 is CASSPTTSGAYNEQFF. The CDR3 DNA is TGTGCCAGCTCACCCACGACTAGCGGGGCTTACAATGAGCAGTTCTTC.

This rearrangement joins TRBV29-1 to TRBJ2-7; a weak D match, TRBD1 (5 bases). CDR3 length: 11 amino acids. Germline-derived CDR1 and CDR2 are SQVTM and ANQGSEA. Trimming stripped 4 bases from V and 5 bases from J, with 9 bases between. The CDR3 loop is CSVGQLDEQYF. CDR3 coding DNA: TGCAGCGTTGGACAGCTCGACGAGCAGTACTTC.

Details on this clone: This sample also contains other DNA sequences that code for the same CDR3. The V and J genes are TRBV18 and TRBJ1-2; 7 bases map to TRBD1. The germline gives CDR1 KGHSH, CDR2 LQKENI. V lost 3 bases, J lost 8 bases, and 3 bases stayed unmatched. This CDR3 contains 12 residues. CDR3 bases: TGTGCCAGCTCACCTACAGGGGACGGCTACACCTTC. Protein product: CASSPTGDGYTF.

The chain recombines TRBV15 with TRBJ2-3, with 14 bases identical to TRBD2. The CDR3 contains 16 residues. Per the germline V gene, CDR1 is LNHNV and CDR2 is YYDKDF (reference sequence). J lost 5 bases, V lost 3 bases, and 4 bases had no gene match. CDR3 in DNA: TGTGCCACCAGCAGGACTAGCGGGGGGGCCCAAGATACGCAGTATTTT. This encodes CATSRTSGGAQDTQYF.

This chain connects TRBV30 to TRBJ2-5; maybe TRBD2 (6 bases). Germline CDR1 GTSNPN, CDR2 SVGIG (reference sequence). The CDR3 length is 14 residues. V was trimmed by 1 base and J by 4 bases, leaving 13 bases between them. The CDR3 DNA reads as TGTGCCTGGAGTGGCGGGCAGGGAGGAGAGACCCAGTACTTC. Translating gives CAWSGGQGGETQYF.

The genes are TRBV6-5 and TRBJ1-1; 9 nucleotides align to TRBD1. This CDR3 is 15 amino acids long. The junction had 4 bases not matched to a gene; V was cut back by 2 bases and J by 3 bases. Per the germline V gene, CDR1 is MNHEY and CDR2 is SVGAGI. CDR3 bases: TGTGCCAGCAGTTACCCTGGACAGGGGCACACTGAAGCTTTCTTT. It is translated as CASSYPGQGHTEAFF.

This chain links TRBV7-8 with TRBJ2-7; 9 nucleotides line up with TRBD2. Losses at the gene ends were 6 bases for V and 6 bases for J; bases not matched to a gene: 9. The CDR3 is 14 amino acids. Germline V gene data show CDR1 as SGHVS and CDR2 as FQNEAQ. This CDR3 reads CASSPVSGSTEQYF. The CDR3 DNA follows: TGTGCCAGCAGTCCGGTTAGCGGGAGTACCGAGCAGTACTTC. Filled out from reference TRBV7-8 and TRBJ2-7, the complete variable domain reads GAGVSQSPRYKVAKRGQDVALRCDPISGHVSLFWYQQALGQGPEFLTYFQNEAQLDKSGLPSDRFFAERPEGSVSTLKIQRTQQEDSAVYLCASSPVSGSTEQYFGPGTRLTVT.

This clone was detected only a few times. The genes are TRBV7-2 and TRBJ1-6; D is ambiguous. The CDR3 runs to 15 residues. The V end was cut by 4 bases, the J end by 8 bases, with 15 bases between. Per germline, CDR1 SGHTA and CDR2 FQGNSA. CDR3 sequence: CASSSYTVGDSPLHF. CDR3 DNA: TGTGCCAGCAGCTCCTATACCGTCGGGGATTCACCCCTCCACTTT. The full variable domain, with the rest looked up from reference TRBV7-2 and TRBJ1-6, is GAGVSQSPSNKVTEKGKDVELRCDPISGHTALYWYRQSLGQGLEFLIYFQGNSAPDKSGLPSDRFSAERTGGSVSTLTIQRTQQEDSAVYLCASSSYTVGDSPLHFGNGTRLTVT.

CDR3 sequence: CASSQEAGQGTDTQYF. In DNA form, the CDR3 reads TGCGCCAGCAGCCAAGAGGCGGGACAGGGCACAGATACGCAGTATTTT. V is TRBV4-3 and J is TRBJ2-3, with 8 bases that match TRBD1. Germline V lookup: CDR1 LGHNA, CDR2 YSLEER. CDR3 size: 16 residues. Trimming at V came to 0 bases and at J to 1 base, leaving 3 bases not matched to a gene.

V is TRBV5-1 and J is TRBJ2-3; 8 bases align to TRBD2. The CDR3 covers 18 residues. Per germline, CDR1 SGHRS and CDR2 YFSETQ. Losses at the gene ends were 3 bases for V and 1 base for J; bases not matched to a gene: 13. CDR3 loop: CASSSVRPGLGGTDTQYF. DNA for the CDR3: TGCGCCAGCAGCTCTGTCAGACCGGGACTAGGGGGCACAGATACGCAGTATTTT. Using reference TRBV5-1 and TRBJ2-3 for the parts outside the CDR3, the full variable domain is KAGVTQTPRYLIKTRGQQVTLSCSPISGHRSVSWYQQTPGQGLQFLFEYFSETQRNKGNFPGRFSGRQFSNSRSEMNVSTLELGDSALYLCASSSVRPGLGGTDTQYFGPGTRLTVL.

The count of this clone is one. This chain links TRBV30 with TRBJ1-3, with 7 bases fitting TRBD1. The V segment lost 0 bases and the J segment 4 bases; nucleotides outside the gene matches: 6. The CDR3 length is 15 residues. Germline V CDR1 and CDR2: GTSNPN, SVGIG (reference sequence). CDR3 loop: CAWSVTTGWGNTIYF. CDR3 in DNA: TGTGCCTGGAGTGTTACGACAGGGTGGGGAAACACCATATATTTT.

The gene calls are TRBV2 and TRBJ1-2; tentatively, D is TRBD1 (5 bases). This CDR3 is 11 amino acids long. Germline values: CDR1 SNHLY, CDR2 FYNNEI. V dropped 8 bases and J dropped 4 bases, with 8 bases sitting between them. CDR3 sequence: CASQTAYGYTF. The CDR3 DNA follows: TGTGCCAGCCAGACAGCCTATGGCTACACCTTC.

The rearrangement joins TRBV5-4 to TRBJ1-1; 7 nucleotides agree with TRBD1. Per the germline V gene, CDR1 is SGHNT and CDR2 is YYREEE (reference sequence). With 5 bases clipped from V and 1 base from J, the junction kept 5 bases outside the gene matches. The CDR3 length is 14 residues. CDR3 nucleotides: TGTGCCAGCAGACCGGGACAGACGAACACTGAAGCTTTCTTT. Protein: CASRPGQTNTEAFF.

V usage is TRBV5-4 and J usage is TRBJ2-7, with 13 nucleotides matching TRBD2. Germline assignment: CDR1 SGHNT and CDR2 YYREEE (reference sequence). This CDR3 is built from 16 residues. V was clipped by 4 bases and J by 4 bases; unmatched bases: 8. The CDR3 bases are TGTGCCAGCAGCGACCTGGGGACTAGCGGGGTTTACGAGCAGTACTTC. It translates to CASSDLGTSGVYEQYF. The full variable domain, in which reference TRBV5-4 and TRBJ2-7 provide the parts outside the CDR3, is ETGVTQSPTHLIKTRGQQVTLRCSSQSGHNTVSWYQQALGQGPQFIFQYYREEENGRGNFPPRFSGLQFPNYSSELNVNALELDDSALYLCASSDLGTSGVYEQYFGPGTRLTVT.

The chain carries TRBV11-2 and TRBJ2-7; no firm D call. The CDR3 runs 15 residues. Trimming removed 2 bases from V and 3 bases from J, with 14 bases in between. The germline V gene has CDR1 SGHAT and CDR2 FQNNGV. The CDR3 DNA reads TGTGCCAGCAGCTTAAAAGGCGAGACACTCTACGAGCAGTACTTC. This gives the protein CASSLKGETLYEQYF.

This clone was found once. The chain recombines TRBV6-2 or TRBV6-3 with TRBJ2-1; possibly TRBD1 for D (6 bases). CDR3 length: 14 residues. Trimming stripped 6 bases from V and 7 bases from J, with 16 bases between. Germline CDR1 reads MNHEY; CDR2 reads SVGEGT. CDR3 residues: CASSMGHGRNEQFF. The CDR3 DNA reads TGTGCCAGCAGCATGGGACATGGTAGGAATGAGCAGTTCTTC.

The V and J genes are TRBV4-2 and TRBJ2-5, with TRBD1 identical over 7 bases. The CDR3 is 15 residues long. Germline trimming cut 5 bases from V and 4 bases from J; bases unmatched to any gene: 10. The germline CDR1 and CDR2 sequences are LGHNA and YNFKEQ. The DNA for the CDR3 is TGTGCCAGCAGCTCGGACGGCGCAGGGGGAGAGACCCAGTACTTC. Its translation is CASSSDGAGGETQYF.